This T cell receptor (delta chain) was documented in a study of γδ T cells in repeated Plasmodium falciparum infection. TCRdb processed the multiplex PCR reads again with the CATT caller. There are about 48,000 delta-chain clones in the sample; approximately 1.5% occur only once, and roughly 8.6% lies in the top ten. Bulk repertoires came from Vgamma9/Vdelta2+ or Vdelta2-negative gammadelta T cells flow-sorted from PBMC. Many counts were recorded for this clone. Its antigen is not identified. One junction end does not reproduce the germline sequence, and a read error may be involved. The germline CDR1 and CDR2 sequences are GEAIGNYY and EKD. This CDR3 spans 16 amino acids. General study findings and limits: Vdelta2-negative gammadelta repertoires, largely Vdelta1+, seemingly showed infection-driven waves of new clonal selection.

The source is a pool of human donors (malaria-infected and uninfected, not separated). The chain joins TRDV2 to TRDJ1, with TRDD3 matching over 9 bases. What was sequenced was gamma-delta T cells from blood. CDR3 amino acids: CACDTLSLGDTEKLIF. The CDR3 DNA reads TGTGCCTGTGACACCCTTTCACTGGGGGACACCGAGAAACTCATCTTT.